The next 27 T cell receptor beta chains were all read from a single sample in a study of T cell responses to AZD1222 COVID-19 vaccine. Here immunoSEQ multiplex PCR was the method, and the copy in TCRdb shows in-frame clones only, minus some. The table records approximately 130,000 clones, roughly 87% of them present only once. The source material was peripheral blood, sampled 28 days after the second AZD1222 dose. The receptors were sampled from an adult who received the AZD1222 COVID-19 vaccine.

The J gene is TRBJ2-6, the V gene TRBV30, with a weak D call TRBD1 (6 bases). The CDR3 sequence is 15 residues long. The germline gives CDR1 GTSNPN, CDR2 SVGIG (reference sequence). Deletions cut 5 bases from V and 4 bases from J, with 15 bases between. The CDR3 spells CAWDTGLTGANVLTF. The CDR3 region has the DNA TGTGCCTGGGACACAGGGTTGACCGGGGCCAACGTCCTGACTTTC.

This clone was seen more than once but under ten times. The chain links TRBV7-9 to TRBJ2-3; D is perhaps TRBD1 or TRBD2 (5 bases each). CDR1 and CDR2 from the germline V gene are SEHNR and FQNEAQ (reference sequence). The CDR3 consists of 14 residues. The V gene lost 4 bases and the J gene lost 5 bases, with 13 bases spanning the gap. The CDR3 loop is CASSSTGGGDTQYF. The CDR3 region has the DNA TGTGCCAGCAGCTCCACCGGTGGGGGAGATACGCAGTATTTT. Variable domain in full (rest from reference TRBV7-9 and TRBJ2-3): DTGVSQNPRHKITKRGQNVTFRCDPISEHNRLYWYRQTLGQGPEFLTYFQNEAQLEKSRLLSDRFSAERPKGSFSTLEIQRTEQGDSAMYLCASSSTGGGDTQYFGPGTRLTVL.

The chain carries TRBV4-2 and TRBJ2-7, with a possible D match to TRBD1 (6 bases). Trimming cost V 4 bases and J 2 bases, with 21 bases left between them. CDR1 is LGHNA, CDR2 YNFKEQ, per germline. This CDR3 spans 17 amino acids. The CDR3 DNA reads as TGTGCCAGCAGCCGGGATGGTTCCCGGGACAACCCCTACGAGCAGTACTTC. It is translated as CASSRDGSRDNPYEQYF.

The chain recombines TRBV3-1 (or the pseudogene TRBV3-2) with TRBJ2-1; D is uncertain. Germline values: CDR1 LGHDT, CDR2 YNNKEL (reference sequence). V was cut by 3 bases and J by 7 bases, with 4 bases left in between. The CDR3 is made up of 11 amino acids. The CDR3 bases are TGTGCCAGCAGCCATTTTAATGAGCAGTTCTTC. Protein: CASSHFNEQFF.

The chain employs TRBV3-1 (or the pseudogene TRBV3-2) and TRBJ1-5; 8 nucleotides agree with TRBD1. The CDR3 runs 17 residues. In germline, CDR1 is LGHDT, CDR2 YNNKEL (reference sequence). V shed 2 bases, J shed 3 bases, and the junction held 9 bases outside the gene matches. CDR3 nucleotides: TGTGCCAGCAGCCAACTTCCCTCGACAGGGGCCAATCAGCCCCAGCATTTT. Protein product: CASSQLPSTGANQPQHF.

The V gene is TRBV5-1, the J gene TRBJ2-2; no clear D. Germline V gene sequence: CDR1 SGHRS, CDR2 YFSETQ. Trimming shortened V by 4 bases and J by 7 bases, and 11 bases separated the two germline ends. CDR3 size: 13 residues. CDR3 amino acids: CASSLDPSGELFF. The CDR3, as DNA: TGCGCCAGCAGCCTGGACCCTAGCGGGGAGCTGTTTTTT.

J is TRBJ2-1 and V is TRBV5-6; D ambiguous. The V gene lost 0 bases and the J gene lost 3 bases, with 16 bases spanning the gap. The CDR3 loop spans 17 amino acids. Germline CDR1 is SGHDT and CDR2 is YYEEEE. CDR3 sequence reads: CASSLGSANFFYNEQFF. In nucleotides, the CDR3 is TGTGCCAGCAGCTTGGGAAGCGCCAATTTTTTCTACAATGAGCAGTTCTTC.

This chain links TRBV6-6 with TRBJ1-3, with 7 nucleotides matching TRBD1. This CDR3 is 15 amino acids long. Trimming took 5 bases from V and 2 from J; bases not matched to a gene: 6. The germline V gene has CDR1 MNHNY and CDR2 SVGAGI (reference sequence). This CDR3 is CASSTSRGPGNTIYF. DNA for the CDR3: TGTGCCAGCAGTACCTCGAGGGGGCCTGGAAACACCATATATTTT.

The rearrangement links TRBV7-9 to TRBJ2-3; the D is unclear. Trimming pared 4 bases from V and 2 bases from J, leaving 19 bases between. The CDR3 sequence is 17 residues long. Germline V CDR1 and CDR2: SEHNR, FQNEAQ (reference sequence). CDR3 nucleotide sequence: TGTGCCAGCAGCTCCCATCCCCCTTCAGCCTTCACAGATACGCAGTATTTT. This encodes CASSSHPPSAFTDTQYF. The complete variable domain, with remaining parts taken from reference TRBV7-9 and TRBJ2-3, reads DTGVSQNPRHKITKRGQNVTFRCDPISEHNRLYWYRQTLGQGPEFLTYFQNEAQLEKSRLLSDRFSAERPKGSFSTLEIQRTEQGDSAMYLCASSSHPPSAFTDTQYFGPGTRLTVL.

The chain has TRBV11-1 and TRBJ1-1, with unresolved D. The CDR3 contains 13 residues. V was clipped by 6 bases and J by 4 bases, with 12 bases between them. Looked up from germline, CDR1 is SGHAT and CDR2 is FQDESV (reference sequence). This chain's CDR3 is CASRAGLGTEAFF. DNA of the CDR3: TGTGCCAGCAGGGCGGGATTGGGCACTGAAGCTTTCTTT.

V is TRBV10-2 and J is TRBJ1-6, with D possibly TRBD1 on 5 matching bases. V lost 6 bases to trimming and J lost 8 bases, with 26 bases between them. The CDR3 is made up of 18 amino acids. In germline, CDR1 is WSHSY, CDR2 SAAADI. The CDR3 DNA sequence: TGCGCCAGCAGCCTCGCGAGTGGGACTGGCCCAATATATTCACCCCTCCACTTT. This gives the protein CASSLASGTGPIYSPLHF.

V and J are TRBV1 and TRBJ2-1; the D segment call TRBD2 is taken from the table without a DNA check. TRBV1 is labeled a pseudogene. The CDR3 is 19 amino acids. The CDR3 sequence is CTSSQDYTSGRAGYNEQFF. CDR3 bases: TGCACCAGCAGCCAAGATTACACTAGCGGGAGGGCTGGTTACAATGAGCAGTTCTTC.

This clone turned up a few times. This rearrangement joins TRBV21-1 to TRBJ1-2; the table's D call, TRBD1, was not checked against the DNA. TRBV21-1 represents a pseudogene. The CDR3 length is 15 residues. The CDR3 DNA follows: TGTGCCAGCAGCACCCTTACAGGGCCAGAGTATGGCTACACCTTC. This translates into CASSTLTGPEYGYTF.

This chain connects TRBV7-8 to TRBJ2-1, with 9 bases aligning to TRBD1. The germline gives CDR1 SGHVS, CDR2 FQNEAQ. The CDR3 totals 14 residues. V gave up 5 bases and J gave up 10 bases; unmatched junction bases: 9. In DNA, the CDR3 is TGTGCCAGCAGCCCCGTCGGACAGGGGCGGGAGCAGTTCTTC. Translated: CASSPVGQGREQFF.

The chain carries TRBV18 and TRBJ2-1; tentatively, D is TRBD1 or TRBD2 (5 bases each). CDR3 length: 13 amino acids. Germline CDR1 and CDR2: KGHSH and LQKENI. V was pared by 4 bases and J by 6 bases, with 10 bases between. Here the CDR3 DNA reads TGTGCCAGCTCACGGGCAGGGACCAATGAGCAGTTCTTC. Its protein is CASSRAGTNEQFF.

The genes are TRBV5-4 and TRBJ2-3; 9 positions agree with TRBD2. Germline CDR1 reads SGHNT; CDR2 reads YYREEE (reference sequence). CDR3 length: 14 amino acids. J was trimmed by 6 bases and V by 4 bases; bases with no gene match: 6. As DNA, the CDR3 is TGTGCCAGCAGCCCTAGCGGGAAGCTGGATACGCAGTATTTT. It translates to CASSPSGKLDTQYF. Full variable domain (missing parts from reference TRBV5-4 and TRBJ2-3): ETGVTQSPTHLIKTRGQQVTLRCSSQSGHNTVSWYQQALGQGPQFIFQYYREEENGRGNFPPRFSGLQFPNYSSELNVNALELDDSALYLCASSPSGKLDTQYFGPGTRLTVL.

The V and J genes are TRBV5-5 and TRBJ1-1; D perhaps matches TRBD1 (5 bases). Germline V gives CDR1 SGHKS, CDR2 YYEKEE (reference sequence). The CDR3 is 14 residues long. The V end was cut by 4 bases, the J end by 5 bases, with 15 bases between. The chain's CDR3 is CASSLTDSRTEAFF. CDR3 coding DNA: TGTGCCAGCAGCCTCACCGACAGTCGAACTGAAGCTTTCTTT.

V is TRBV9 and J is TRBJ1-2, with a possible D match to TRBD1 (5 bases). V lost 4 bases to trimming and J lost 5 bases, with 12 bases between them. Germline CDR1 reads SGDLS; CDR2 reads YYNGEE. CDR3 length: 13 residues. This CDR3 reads CASSLGLNYGYTF. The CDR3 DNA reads TGTGCCAGCAGCTTGGGACTGAATTATGGCTACACCTTC.

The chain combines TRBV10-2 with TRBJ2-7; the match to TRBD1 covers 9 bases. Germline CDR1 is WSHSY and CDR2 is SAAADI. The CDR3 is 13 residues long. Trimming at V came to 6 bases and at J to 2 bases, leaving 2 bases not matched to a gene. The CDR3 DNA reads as TGCGCCAGCAGGGGGGACAGGGCCTACGAGCAGTACTTC. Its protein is CASRGDRAYEQYF.

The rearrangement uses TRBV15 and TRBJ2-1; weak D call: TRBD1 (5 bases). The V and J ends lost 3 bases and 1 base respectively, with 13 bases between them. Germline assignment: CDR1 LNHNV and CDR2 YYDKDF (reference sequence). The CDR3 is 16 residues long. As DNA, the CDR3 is TGTGCCACCAGCAGGGGCGGTGGGGCTTCCTACAATGAGCAGTTCTTC. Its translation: CATSRGGGASYNEQFF.

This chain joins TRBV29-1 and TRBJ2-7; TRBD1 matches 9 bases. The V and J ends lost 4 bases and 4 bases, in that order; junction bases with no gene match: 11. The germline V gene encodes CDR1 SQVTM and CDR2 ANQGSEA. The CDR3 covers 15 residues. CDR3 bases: TGCAGCGTTGTGGCTCCCGGGACAGGGAGGTACGAGCAGTACTTC. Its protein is CSVVAPGTGRYEQYF.

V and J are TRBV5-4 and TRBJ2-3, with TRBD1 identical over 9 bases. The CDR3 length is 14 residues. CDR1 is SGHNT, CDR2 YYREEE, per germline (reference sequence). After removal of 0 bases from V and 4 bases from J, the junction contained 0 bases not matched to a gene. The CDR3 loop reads CASSLGDRADTQYF. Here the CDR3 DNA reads TGTGCCAGCAGCTTGGGGGACAGGGCAGATACGCAGTATTTT.

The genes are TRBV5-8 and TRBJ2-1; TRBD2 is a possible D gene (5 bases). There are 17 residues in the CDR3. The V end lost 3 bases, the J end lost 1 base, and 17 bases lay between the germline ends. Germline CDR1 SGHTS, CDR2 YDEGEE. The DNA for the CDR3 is TGTGCCAGCAGCTGGGTACCTGGAACGGGATCCTACAATGAGCAGTTCTTC. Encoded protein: CASSWVPGTGSYNEQFF.

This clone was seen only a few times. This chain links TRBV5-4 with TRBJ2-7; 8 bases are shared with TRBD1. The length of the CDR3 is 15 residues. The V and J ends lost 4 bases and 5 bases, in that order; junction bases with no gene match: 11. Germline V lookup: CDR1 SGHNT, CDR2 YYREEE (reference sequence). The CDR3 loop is CASSNRDRTRDEQYF. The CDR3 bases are TGTGCCAGCAGCAACCGGGACAGGACCCGGGACGAGCAGTACTTC.

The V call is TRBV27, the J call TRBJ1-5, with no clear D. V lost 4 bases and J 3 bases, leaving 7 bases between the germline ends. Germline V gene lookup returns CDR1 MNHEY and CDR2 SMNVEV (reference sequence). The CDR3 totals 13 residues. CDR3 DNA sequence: TGTGCCAGCAGTTACAGAATCAATCAGCCCCAGCATTTT. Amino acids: CASSYRINQPQHF.

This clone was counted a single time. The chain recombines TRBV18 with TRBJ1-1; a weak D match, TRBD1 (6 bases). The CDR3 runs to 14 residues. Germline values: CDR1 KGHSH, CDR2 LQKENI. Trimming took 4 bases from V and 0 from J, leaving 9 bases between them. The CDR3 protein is CASSLGQLNTEAFF. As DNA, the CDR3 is TGTGCCAGCTCACTAGGACAGTTGAACACTGAAGCTTTCTTT.

The CDR3, as DNA: TGTGCCAGCAGCCCTCAATGGTTGGATAATGAAAAACTGTTTTTT. Translated, it gives CASSPQWLDNEKLFF. The genes are TRBV3-1 (or the pseudogene TRBV3-2) and TRBJ1-4; no clear D. V lost 4 bases and J lost 4, with 13 bases in between. In germline, CDR1 is LGHDT, CDR2 YNNKEL (reference sequence). The CDR3 contains 15 residues.